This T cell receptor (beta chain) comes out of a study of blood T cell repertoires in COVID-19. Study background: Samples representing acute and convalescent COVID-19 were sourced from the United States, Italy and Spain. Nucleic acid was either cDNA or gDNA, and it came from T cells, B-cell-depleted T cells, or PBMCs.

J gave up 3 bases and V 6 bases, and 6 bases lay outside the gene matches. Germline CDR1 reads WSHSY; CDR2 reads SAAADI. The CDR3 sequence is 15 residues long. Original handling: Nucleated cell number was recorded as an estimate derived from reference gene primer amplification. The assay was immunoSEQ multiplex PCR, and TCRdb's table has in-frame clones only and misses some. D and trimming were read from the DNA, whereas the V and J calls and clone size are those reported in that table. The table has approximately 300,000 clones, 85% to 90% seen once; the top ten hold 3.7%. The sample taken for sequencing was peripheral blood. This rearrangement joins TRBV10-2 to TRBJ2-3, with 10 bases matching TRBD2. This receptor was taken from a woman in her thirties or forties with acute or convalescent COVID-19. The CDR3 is CASSLAGAGTDTQYF. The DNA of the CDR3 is TGCGCCAGCAGCCTAGCGGGGGCGGGGACAGATACGCAGTATTTT.